This note documents a single T cell receptor beta chain sequence. What it binds is unknown. The data originate from a study of T-cell memory formation after mild COVID-19. Germline V gene lookup returns CDR1 GTSNPN and CDR2 SVGIG (reference sequence). V lost 2 bases to trimming and J lost 8 bases, with 4 bases between them. The CDR3 loop spans 10 amino acids. TCR alpha and TCR beta cDNA libraries carrying sample barcodes and UMIs were produced by 5'RACE using constant-segment primers. MiXCR, applied by TCRdb to the 5' RACE reads, yields one record per CDR3 protein. The sample lists tens of thousands of distinct CDR3 sequences; approximately 14% were seen once. Study-wide results and limits: Balance between CD4 and CD8 was seen in clones contracting day 15 to 85, and a CD4+ lean was seen in later expanders. For contracting clones, CD4+ ones sat mainly in CM and EM, CD8+ in EMRA.

This TCR derives from an adult woman who had mild COVID-19 (a few samples of this study predate the infection). Cell type and time point are not known. The sequencing sample was made of PBMCs or a T cell subset sorted from them (not recorded which). V is TRBV30 and J is TRBJ2-1; D unresolved. The CDR3 sequence is CAWSTYEQFF. In DNA form, the CDR3 reads TGTGCCTGGAGTACTTATGAGCAGTTCTTC.